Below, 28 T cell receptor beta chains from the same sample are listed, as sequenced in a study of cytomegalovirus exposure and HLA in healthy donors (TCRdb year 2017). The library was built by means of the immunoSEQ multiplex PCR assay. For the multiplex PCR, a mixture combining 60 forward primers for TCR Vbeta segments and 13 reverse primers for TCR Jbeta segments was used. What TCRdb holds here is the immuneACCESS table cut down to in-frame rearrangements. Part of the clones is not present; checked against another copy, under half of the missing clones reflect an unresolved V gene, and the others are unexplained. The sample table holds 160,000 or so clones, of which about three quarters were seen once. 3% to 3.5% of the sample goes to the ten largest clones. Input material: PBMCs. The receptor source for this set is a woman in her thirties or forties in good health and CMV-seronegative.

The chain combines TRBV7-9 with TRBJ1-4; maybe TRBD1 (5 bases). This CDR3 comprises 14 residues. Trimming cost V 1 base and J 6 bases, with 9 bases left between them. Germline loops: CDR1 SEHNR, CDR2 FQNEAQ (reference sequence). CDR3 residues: CASSLGGGDEKLFF. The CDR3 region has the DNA TGTGCCAGCAGCTTAGGGGGAGGGGATGAAAAACTGTTTTTT.

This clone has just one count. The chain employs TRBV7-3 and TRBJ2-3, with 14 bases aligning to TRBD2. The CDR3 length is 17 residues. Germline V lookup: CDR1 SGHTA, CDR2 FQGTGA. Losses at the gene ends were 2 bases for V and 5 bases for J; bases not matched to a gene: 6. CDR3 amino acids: CASSLWGLAGVQDTQYF. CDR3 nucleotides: TGTGCCAGCAGCTTATGGGGACTAGCGGGGGTACAAGATACGCAGTATTTT.

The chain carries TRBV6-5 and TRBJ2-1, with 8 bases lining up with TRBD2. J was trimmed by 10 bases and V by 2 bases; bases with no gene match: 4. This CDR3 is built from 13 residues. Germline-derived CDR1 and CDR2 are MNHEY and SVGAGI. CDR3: CASSYRGGGEQFF. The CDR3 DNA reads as TGTGCCAGCAGTTACCGGGGGGGCGGAGAGCAGTTCTTC.

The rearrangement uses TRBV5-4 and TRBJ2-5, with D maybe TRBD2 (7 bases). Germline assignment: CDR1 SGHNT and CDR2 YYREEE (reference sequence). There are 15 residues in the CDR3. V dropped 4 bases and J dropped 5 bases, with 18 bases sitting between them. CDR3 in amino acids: CASSRKQGGVETQYF. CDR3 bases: TGTGCCAGCAGCCGAAAACAGGGAGGGGTGGAGACCCAGTACTTC.

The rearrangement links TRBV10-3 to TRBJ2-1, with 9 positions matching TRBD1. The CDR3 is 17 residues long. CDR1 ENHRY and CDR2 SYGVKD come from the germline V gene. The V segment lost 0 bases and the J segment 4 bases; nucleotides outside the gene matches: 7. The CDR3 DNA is TGTGCCATCAGTGAGTCGATCGGGACAGGGTCGTACAATGAGCAGTTCTTC. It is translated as CAISESIGTGSYNEQFF.

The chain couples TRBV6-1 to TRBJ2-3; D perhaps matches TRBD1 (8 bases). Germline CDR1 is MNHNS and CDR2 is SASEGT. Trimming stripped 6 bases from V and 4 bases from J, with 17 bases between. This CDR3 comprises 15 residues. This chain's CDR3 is CASSKQGGMADTQYF. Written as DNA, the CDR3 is TGTGCCAGCAGCAAACAGGGGGGGATGGCAGATACGCAGTATTTT.

As DNA, the CDR3 is TGTGCCAGCAGGAACAGGGAAGACTATGGCTACACCTTC. This codes for CASRNREDYGYTF. The gene calls are TRBV6-4 and TRBJ1-2; tentatively, D is TRBD1 (6 bases). CDR1 is MRHNA, CDR2 SNTAGT, per germline. V dropped 6 bases and J dropped 3 bases, with 11 bases sitting between them. CDR3 length: 13 residues.

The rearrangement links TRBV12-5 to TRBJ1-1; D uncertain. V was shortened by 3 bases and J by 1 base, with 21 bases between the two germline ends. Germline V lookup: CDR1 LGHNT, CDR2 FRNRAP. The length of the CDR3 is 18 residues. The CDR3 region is CASGFDPARGRGNTEAFF. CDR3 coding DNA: TGTGCTAGTGGTTTTGACCCCGCTCGGGGTCGCGGGAACACTGAAGCTTTCTTT. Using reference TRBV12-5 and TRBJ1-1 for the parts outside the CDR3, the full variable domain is DARVTQTPRHKVTEMGQEVTMRCQPILGHNTVFWYRQTMMQGLELLAYFRNRAPLDDSGMPKDRFSAEMPDATLATLKIQPSEPRDSAVYFCASGFDPARGRGNTEAFFGQGTRLTVV.

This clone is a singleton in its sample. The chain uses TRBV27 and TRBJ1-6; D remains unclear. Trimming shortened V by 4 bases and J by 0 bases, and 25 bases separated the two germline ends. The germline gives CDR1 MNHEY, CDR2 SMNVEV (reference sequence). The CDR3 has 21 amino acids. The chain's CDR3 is CASSSSYKTLPLSSYNSPLHF. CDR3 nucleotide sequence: TGTGCCAGCAGTTCATCCTATAAGACACTGCCCCTTAGCTCCTATAATTCACCCCTCCACTTT.

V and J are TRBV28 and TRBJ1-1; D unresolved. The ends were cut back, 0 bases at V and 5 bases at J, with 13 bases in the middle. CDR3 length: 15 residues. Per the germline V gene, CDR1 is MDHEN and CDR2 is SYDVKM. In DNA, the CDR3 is TGTGCCAGCAGTTTATGGGACCGGAGGTTGACTGAAGCTTTCTTT. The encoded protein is CASSLWDRRLTEAFF.

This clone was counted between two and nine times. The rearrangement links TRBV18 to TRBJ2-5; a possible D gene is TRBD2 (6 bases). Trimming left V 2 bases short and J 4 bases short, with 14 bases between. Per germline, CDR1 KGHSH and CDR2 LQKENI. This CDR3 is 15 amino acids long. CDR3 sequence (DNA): TGTGCCAGCTCACCAACTGGAGGGAAAGGAGAGACCCAGTACTTC. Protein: CASSPTGGKGETQYF.

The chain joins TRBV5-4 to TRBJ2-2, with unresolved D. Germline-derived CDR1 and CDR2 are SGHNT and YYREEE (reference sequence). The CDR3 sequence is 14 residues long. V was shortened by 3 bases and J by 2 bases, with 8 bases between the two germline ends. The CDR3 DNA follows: TGTGCCAGCAGCTATACAGAAAACACCGGGGAGCTGTTTTTT. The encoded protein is CASSYTENTGELFF.

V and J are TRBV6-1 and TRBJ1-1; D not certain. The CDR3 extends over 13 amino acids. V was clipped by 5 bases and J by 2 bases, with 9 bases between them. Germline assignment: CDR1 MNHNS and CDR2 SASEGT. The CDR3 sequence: CASSYEVNTEAFF. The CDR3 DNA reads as TGTGCCAGCAGTTATGAGGTAAACACTGAAGCTTTCTTT.

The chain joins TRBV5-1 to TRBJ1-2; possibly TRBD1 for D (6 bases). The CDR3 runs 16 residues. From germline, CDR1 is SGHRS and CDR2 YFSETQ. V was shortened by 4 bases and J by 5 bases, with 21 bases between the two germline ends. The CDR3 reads CASSPSTGKTSYGYTF. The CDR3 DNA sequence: TGCGCCAGCAGCCCATCGACAGGAAAGACATCATATGGCTACACCTTC.

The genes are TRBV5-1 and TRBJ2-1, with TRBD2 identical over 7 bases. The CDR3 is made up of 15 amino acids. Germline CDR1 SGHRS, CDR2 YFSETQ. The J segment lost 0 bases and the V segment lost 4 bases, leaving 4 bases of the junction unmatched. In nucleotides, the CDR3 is TGCGCCAGCAGCCTCGGGGGGTTCTCCTACAATGAGCAGTTCTTC. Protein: CASSLGGFSYNEQFF.

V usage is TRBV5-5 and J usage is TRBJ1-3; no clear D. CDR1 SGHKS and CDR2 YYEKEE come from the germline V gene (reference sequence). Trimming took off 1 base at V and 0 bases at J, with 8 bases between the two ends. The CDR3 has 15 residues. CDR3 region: CASSLTLVSGNTIYF. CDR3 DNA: TGTGCCAGCAGCTTGACTCTGGTCTCTGGAAACACCATATATTTT. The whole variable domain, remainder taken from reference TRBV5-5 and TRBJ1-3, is DAGVTQSPTHLIKTRGQQVTLRCSPISGHKSVSWYQQVLGQGPQFIFQYYEKEERGRGNFPDRFSARQFPNYSSELNVNALLLGDSALYLCASSLTLVSGNTIYFGEGSWLTVV.

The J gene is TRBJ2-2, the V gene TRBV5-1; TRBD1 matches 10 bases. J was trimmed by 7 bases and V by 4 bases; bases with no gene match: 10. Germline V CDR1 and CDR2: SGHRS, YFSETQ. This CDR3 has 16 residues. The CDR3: CASSPPGQGDFGELFF. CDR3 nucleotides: TGCGCCAGCAGCCCTCCTGGACAGGGGGACTTCGGGGAGCTGTTTTTT.

CDR3 in amino acids: CASSHQGQGGNQPQHF. CDR3 in DNA: TGTGCCAGCTCACACCAAGGACAGGGTGGCAATCAGCCCCAGCATTTT. The V call is TRBV18, the J call TRBJ1-5; 8 bases map to TRBD1. This CDR3 has 16 residues. Germline V gene sequence: CDR1 KGHSH, CDR2 LQKENI. After removal of 4 bases from V and 2 bases from J, the junction contained 7 bases not matched to a gene.

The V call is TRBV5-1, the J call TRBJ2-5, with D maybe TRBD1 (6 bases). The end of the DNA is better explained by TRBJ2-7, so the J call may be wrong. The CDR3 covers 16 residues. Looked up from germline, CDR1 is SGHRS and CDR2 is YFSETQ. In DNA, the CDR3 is TGCGCCAGCACCCATAACCCAGGGGTCGGGGCCTACGAGCAGTACTTC. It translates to CASTHNPGVGAYEQYF.

The CDR3 reads CATSTLSGKLFF. CDR3 DNA: TGTGCCACCAGCACCCTTTCGGGAAAACTGTTTTTT. The chain employs TRBV15 and TRBJ1-4; no clear D. Germline V gene sequence: CDR1 LNHNV, CDR2 YYDKDF (reference sequence). The CDR3 extends over 12 amino acids. V gave up 4 bases and J gave up 10 bases, with 10 bases separating them.

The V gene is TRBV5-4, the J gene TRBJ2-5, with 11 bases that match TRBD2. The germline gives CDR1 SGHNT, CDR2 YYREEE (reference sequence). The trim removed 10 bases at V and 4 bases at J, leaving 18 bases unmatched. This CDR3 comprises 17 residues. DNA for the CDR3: TGTGCCTTGGGCCCTAGCGGGGGGCCGGGTTTTAGAGAGACCCAGTACTTC. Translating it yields CALGPSGGPGFRETQYF.

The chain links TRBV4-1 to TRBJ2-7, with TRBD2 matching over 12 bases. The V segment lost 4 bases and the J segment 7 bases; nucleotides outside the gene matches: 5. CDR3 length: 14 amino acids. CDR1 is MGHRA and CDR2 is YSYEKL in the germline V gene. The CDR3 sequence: CASSPPGLAGEQYF. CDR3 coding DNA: TGCGCCAGCAGCCCCCCGGGACTAGCGGGTGAGCAGTACTTC.

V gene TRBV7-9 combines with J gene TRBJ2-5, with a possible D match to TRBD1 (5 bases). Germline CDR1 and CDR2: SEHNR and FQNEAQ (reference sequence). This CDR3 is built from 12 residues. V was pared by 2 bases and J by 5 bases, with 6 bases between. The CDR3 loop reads CASSLSGETQYF. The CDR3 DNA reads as TGTGCCAGCAGCTTATCAGGGGAGACCCAGTACTTC. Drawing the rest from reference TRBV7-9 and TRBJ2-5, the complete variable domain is DTGVSQNPRHKITKRGQNVTFRCDPISEHNRLYWYRQTLGQGPEFLTYFQNEAQLEKSRLLSDRFSAERPKGSFSTLEIQRTEQGDSAMYLCASSLSGETQYFGPGTRLLVL.

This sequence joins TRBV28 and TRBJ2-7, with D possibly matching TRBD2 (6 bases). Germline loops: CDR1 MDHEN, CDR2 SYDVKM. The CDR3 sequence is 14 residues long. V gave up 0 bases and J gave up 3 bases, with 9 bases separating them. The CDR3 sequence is CASSLWRGLYEQYF. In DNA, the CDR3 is TGTGCCAGCAGTTTATGGCGGGGTCTCTACGAGCAGTACTTC.

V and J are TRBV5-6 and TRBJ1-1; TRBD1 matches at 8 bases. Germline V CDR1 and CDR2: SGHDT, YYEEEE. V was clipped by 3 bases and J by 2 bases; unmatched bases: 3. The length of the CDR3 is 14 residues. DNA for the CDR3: TGTGCCAGCAGCTGGGACAGGCTCAACACTGAAGCTTTCTTT. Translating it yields CASSWDRLNTEAFF.

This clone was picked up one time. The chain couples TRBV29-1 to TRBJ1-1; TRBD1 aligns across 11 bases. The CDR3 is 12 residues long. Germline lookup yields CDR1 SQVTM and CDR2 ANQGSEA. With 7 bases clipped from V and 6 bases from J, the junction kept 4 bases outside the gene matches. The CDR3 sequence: CSGTGGHAEAFF. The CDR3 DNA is TGCAGCGGGACAGGGGGCCATGCTGAAGCTTTCTTT.

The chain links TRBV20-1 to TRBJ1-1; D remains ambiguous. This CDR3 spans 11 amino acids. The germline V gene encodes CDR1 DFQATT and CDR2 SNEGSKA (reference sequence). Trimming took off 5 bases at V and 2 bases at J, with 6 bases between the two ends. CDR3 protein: CSAGRNTEAFF. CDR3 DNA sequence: TGCAGTGCTGGCCGTAACACTGAAGCTTTCTTT.

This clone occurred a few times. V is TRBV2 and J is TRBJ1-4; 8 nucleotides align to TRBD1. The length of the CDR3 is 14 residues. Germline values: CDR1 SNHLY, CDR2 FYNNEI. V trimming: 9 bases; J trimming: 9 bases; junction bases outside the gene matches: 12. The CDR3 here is CAREAGTGVQKLFF. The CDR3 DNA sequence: TGTGCCAGAGAGGCCGGGACAGGCGTTCAAAAACTGTTTTTT.